Described below is a single TCR beta chain sequence and its context. This record belongs to a study of T cell responses to AZD1222 COVID-19 vaccine. Method: immunoSEQ multiplex PCR; TCRdb's copy keeps in-frame clones and lacks some. This sample yields approximately 140,000 clones, of which 89% are seen a single time; 5.1% belongs to the top ten. Per germline, CDR1 MDHEN and CDR2 SYDVKM. This CDR3 spans 16 amino acids. Trimming removed 5 bases from V and 6 bases from J; junction bases left unmatched: 15. The sequences come from peripheral blood, collected on day 0 of AZD1222 vaccination. The source is an adult in good health. This chain joins TRBV28 and TRBJ1-1, with TRBD1 matching over 7 bases. The DNA for the CDR3 is TGTGCCAGCAGTCCCCGAGGGGGCGTTGGGAGGGCTGAAGCTTTCTTT. This sequence encodes CASSPRGGVGRAEAFF.